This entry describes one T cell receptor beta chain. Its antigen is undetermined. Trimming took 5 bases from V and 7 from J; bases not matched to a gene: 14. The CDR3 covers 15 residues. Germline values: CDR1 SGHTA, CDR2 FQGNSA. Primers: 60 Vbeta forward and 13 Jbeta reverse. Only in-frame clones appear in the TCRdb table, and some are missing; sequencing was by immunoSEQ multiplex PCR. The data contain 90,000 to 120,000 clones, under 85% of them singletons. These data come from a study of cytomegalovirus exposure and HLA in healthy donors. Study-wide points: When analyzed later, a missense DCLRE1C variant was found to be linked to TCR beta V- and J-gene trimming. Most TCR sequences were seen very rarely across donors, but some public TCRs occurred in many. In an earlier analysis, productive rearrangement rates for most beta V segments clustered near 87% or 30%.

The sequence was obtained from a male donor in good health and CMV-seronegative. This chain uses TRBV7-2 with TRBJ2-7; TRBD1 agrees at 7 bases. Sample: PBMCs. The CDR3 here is CASSTARTGLVEQYF. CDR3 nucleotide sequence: TGTGCCAGCAGCACGGCCAGGACAGGATTGGTAGAGCAGTACTTC.